Each of the 3 T cell receptor beta chains below was sequenced from the same sample in a study of cytomegalovirus exposure and HLA in healthy donors. Primers: 60 Vbeta forward and 13 Jbeta reverse. The assay was immunoSEQ multiplex PCR, and TCRdb's table has in-frame clones only and misses some. Seen here are 150,000 to 190,000 clones, roughly 81% observed once, and the top ten hold about 2.3%. Sequencing was done on a sample of PBMCs. These receptors all stem from a woman under 30 in good health and CMV-seronegative.

With regard to this clone: Relative to the germline gene, one junction end is altered; a read error may explain this. The V and J genes are TRBV7-9 and TRBJ2-2; the match to TRBD2 covers 9 bases. Germline CDR1 reads SEHNR; CDR2 reads FQNEAQ (reference sequence). There are 16 residues in the CDR3. The CDR3 sequence is CSSRQRASGITGELFF. CDR3 nucleotides: TGTTCCAGCAGACAACGGGCTAGCGGGATCACCGGGGAGCTGTTTTTT.

This clone was detected once. The chain is built from TRBV5-1 and TRBJ1-1, with a possible D match to TRBD1 (5 bases). Trimming cost V 0 bases and J 1 base, with 13 bases left between them. This CDR3 has 16 residues. CDR1 and CDR2 (germline): SGHRS, YFSETQ. This CDR3 is CASSLAGGGENTEAFF. Written as DNA, the CDR3 is TGCGCCAGCAGCTTGGCCGGCGGGGGGGAGAACACTGAAGCTTTCTTT. The entire variable domain, with the rest obtained from reference TRBV5-1 and TRBJ1-1, is as follows: KAGVTQTPRYLIKTRGQQVTLSCSPISGHRSVSWYQQTPGQGLQFLFEYFSETQRNKGNFPGRFSGRQFSNSRSEMNVSTLELGDSALYLCASSLAGGGENTEAFFGQGTRLTVV.

The chain combines TRBV2 with TRBJ1-5; 10 bases match TRBD1. V was pared by 3 bases and J by 0 bases, with 8 bases of the junction left unmatched. Per germline, CDR1 SNHLY and CDR2 FYNNEI. CDR3 length equals 18 residues. CDR3 residues: CASSDWTGGLSSNQPQHF. Here the CDR3 DNA reads TGTGCCAGCAGTGACTGGACAGGGGGTTTATCTAGCAATCAGCCCCAGCATTTT.